This TCR beta chain was identified in a study of T cell repertoires in cytomegalovirus infection. Study as a whole: Public TCR beta signatures indicated both CMV infection and matching HLA type. Regarding the study as a whole: Within the response measured ex vivo, HLA-C-restricted CMV-specific TCR beta clonotypes were dominant. Cumulative frequency of public TCR beta families picked out carriers of CMV plus the relevant HLA.

From germline, CDR1 is WSHSY and CDR2 SAAADI. The CDR3 consists of 16 residues. V lost 9 bases to trimming and J lost 3 bases, with 23 bases between them. In the case of this clonotype: Its antigen remains unidentified.

TCRdb used MiXCR to reprocess the reads, holding one entry per CDR3 protein. This table has 680,000 or so distinct CDR3 sequences, 30% to 40% appearing once. The sequence was obtained from a human donor in good health (CMV status not recorded). Some clones in this sample may be carry-over from other donors' samples. Material: cultured PBMCs, obtained from culture after CMV antigen stimulation. This chain links TRBV10-2 with TRBJ2-5; TRBD2 is a possible D gene (7 bases). The CDR3 bases are TGCGCCAGTACCCGCGGGGAGGGGGGGTCCAAAGAGACCCAGTACTTC. It is translated as CASTRGEGGSKETQYF.